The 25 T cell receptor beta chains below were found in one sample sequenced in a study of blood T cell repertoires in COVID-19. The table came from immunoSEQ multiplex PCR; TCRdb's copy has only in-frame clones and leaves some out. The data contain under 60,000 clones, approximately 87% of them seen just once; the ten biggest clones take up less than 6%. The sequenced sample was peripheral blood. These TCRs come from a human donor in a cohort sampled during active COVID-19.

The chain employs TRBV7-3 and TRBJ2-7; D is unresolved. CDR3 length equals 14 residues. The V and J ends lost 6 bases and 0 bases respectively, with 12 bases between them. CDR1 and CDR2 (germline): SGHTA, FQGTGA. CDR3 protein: CASSLGPTSYEQYF. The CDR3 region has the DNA TGTGCCAGCAGTTTAGGGCCTACCTCCTACGAGCAGTACTTC.

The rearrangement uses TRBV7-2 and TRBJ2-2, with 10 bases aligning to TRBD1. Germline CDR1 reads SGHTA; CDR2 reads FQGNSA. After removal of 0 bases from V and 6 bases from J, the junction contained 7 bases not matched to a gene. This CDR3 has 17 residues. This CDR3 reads CASSLAPLGQGSGELFF. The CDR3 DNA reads TGTGCCAGCAGCTTAGCACCCCTGGGACAGGGGTCCGGGGAGCTGTTTTTT.

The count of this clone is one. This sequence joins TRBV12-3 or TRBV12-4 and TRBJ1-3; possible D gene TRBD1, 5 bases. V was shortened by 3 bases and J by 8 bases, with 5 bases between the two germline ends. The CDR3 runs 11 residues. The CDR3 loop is CASSLGHTIYF. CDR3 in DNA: TGTGCCAGCAGTTTGGGGCACACCATATATTTT.

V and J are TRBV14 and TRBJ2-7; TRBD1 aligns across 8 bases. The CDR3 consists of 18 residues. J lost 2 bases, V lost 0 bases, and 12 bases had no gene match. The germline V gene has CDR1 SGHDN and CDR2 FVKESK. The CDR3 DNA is TGTGCCAGCAGCCAAGAAACCGGACAGGGAATTGGGGCCTACGAGCAGTACTTC. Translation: CASSQETGQGIGAYEQYF.

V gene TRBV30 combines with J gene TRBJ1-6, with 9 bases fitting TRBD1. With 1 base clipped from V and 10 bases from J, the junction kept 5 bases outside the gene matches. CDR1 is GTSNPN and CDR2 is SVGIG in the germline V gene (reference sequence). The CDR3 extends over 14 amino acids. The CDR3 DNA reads TGTGCCTGGAGTGAGGGGACAGGGCACTCACCCCTCCACTTT. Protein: CAWSEGTGHSPLHF. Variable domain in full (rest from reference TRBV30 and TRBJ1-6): SQTIHQWPATLVQPVGSPLSLECTVEGTSNPNLYWYRQAAGRGLQLLFYSVGIGQISSEVPQNLSASRPQDRQFILSSKKLLLSDSGFYLCAWSEGTGHSPLHFGNGTRLTVT.

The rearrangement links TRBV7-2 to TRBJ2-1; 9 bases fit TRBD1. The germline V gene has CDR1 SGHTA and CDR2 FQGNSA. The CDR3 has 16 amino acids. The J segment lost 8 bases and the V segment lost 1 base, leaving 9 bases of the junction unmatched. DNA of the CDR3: TGTGCCAGCAGCTTAGGGTCGGGACAGGGAGGCTATGAGCAGTTCTTC. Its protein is CASSLGSGQGGYEQFF.

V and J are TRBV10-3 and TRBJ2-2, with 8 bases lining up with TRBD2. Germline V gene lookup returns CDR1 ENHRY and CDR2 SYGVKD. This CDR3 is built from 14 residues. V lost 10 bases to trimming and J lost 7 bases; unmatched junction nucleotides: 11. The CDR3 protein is CATAPGGHNGELFF. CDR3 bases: TGTGCCACCGCCCCGGGGGGGCATAACGGGGAGCTGTTTTTT.

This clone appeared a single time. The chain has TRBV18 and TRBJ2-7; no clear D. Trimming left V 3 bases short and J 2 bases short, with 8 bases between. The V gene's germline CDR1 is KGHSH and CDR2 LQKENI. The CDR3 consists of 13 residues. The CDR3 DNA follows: TGTGCCAGCTCACCCGGCGGAACCTACGAGCAGTACTTC. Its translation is CASSPGGTYEQYF.

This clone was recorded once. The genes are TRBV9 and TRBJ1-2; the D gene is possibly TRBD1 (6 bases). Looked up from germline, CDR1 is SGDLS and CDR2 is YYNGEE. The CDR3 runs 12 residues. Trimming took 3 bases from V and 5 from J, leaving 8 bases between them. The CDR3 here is CASSDQGYGYTF. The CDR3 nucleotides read TGTGCCAGCAGCGATCAGGGGTATGGCTACACCTTC.

CDR3 nucleotides: TGTGCCAGCAGCCAAGAGGGAGGCAGGGCAAATCAGCCCCAGCATTTT. Protein: CASSQEGGRANQPQHF. The gene calls are TRBV4-2 and TRBJ1-5, with D possibly matching TRBD1 (5 bases). Deletions cut 0 bases from V and 4 bases from J, with 13 bases between. This CDR3 is built from 16 residues. Germline loops: CDR1 LGHNA, CDR2 YNFKEQ.

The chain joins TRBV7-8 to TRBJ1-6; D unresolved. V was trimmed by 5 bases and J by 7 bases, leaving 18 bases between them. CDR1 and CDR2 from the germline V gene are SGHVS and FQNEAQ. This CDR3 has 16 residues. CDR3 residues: CASSHRVRRSNSPLHF. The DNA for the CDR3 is TGTGCCAGCAGCCACCGGGTCCGCCGGAGCAATTCACCCCTCCACTTT.

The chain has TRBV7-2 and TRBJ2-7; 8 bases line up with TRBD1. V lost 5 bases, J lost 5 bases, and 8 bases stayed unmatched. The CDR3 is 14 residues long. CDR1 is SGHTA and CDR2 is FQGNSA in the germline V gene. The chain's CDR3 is CASSVPGGKDEQYF. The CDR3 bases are TGTGCCAGCAGCGTACCAGGGGGCAAGGACGAGCAGTACTTC. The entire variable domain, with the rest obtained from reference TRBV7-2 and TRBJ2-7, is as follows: GAGVSQSPSNKVTEKGKDVELRCDPISGHTALYWYRQSLGQGLEFLIYFQGNSAPDKSGLPSDRFSAERTGGSVSTLTIQRTQQEDSAVYLCASSVPGGKDEQYFGPGTRLTVT.

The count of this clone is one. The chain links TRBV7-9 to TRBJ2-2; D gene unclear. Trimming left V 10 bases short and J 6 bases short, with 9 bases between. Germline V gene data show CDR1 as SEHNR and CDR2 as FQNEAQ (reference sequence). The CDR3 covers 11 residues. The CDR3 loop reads CAIIAAGELFF. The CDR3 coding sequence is TGTGCCATCATAGCCGCCGGGGAGCTGTTTTTT.

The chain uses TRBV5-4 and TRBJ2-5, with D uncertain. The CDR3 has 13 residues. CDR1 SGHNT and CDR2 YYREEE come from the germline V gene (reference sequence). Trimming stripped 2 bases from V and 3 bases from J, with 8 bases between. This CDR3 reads CASSFSREETQYF. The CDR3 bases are TGTGCCAGCAGCTTTTCGAGAGAAGAGACCCAGTACTTC. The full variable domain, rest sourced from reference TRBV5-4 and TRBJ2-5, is ETGVTQSPTHLIKTRGQQVTLRCSSQSGHNTVSWYQQALGQGPQFIFQYYREEENGRGNFPPRFSGLQFPNYSSELNVNALELDDSALYLCASSFSREETQYFGPGTRLLVL.

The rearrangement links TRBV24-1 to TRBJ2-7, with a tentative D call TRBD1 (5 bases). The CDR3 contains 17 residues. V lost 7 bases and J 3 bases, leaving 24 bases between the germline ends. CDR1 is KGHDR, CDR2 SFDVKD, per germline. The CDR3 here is CATRDPLSGPPSYEQYF. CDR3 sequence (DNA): TGTGCCACCAGGGACCCTTTATCAGGGCCCCCGAGCTACGAGCAGTACTTC.

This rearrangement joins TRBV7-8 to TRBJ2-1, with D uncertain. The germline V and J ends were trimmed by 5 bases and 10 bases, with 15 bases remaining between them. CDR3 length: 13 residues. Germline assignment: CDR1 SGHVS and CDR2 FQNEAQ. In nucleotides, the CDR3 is TGTGCCAGCAGCCCAGGTTTATATAGAGAGCAGTTCTTC. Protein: CASSPGLYREQFF.

CDR3 in amino acids: CASSRAGGKNTEAFF. DNA for the CDR3: TGTGCCAGTAGTCGGGCAGGGGGTAAGAACACTGAAGCTTTCTTT. The chain recombines TRBV19 with TRBJ1-1; TRBD1 matches 7 bases. This CDR3 contains 15 residues. Germline V gene sequence: CDR1 LNHDA, CDR2 SQIVND (reference sequence). Trimming cost V 5 bases and J 1 base; bases outside gene matches: 7.

The CDR3 sequence: CASSMAGPVGAFF. The CDR3, as DNA: TGTGCCAGTAGTATGGCAGGCCCAGTGGGAGCTTTCTTT. The chain couples TRBV19 to TRBJ1-1; no reliable D call. Germline V lookup: CDR1 LNHDA, CDR2 SQIVND (reference sequence). The CDR3 totals 13 residues. V lost 3 bases and J 10 bases, leaving 15 bases between the germline ends.

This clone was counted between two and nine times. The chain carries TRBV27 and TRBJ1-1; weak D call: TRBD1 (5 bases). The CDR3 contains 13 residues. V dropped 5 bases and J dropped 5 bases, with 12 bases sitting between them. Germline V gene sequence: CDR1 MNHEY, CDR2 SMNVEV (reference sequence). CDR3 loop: CASSERGPTEAFF. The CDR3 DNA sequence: TGTGCCAGCAGTGAAAGGGGTCCTACTGAAGCTTTCTTT.

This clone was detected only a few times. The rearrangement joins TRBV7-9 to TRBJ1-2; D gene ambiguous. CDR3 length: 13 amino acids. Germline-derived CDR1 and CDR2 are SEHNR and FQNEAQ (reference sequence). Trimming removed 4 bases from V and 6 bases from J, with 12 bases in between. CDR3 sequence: CASSSIGVHGYTF. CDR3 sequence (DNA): TGTGCCAGCAGCTCAATCGGGGTTCATGGCTACACCTTC.

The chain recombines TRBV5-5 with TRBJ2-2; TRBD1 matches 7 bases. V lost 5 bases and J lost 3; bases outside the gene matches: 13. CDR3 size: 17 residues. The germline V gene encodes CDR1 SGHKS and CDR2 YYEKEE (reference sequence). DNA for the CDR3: TGTGCCAGCAGGTTCAGGAGAACAGGGGCTTACACCGGGGAGCTGTTTTTT. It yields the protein CASRFRRTGAYTGELFF.

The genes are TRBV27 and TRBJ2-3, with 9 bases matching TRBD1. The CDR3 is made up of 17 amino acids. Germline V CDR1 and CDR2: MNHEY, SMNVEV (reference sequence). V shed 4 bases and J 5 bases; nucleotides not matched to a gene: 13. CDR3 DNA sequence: TGTGCCAGCAGTTCAACCGGACCACAGGGGGCGGTAGATACGCAGTATTTT. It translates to CASSSTGPQGAVDTQYF.

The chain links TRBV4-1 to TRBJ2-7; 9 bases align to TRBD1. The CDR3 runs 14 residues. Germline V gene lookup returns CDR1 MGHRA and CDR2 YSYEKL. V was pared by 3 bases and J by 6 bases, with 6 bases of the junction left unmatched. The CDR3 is CASSQPGTGREQYF. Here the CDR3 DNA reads TGCGCCAGCAGCCAGCCCGGGACAGGGCGCGAGCAGTACTTC.

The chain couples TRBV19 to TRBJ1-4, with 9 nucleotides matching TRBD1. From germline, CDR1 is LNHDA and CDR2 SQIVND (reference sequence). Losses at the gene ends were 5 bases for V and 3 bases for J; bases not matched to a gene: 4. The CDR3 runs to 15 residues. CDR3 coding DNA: TGTGCCAGTAGTGCGGGACAGGGAGCTAATGAAAAACTGTTTTTT. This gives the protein CASSAGQGANEKLFF. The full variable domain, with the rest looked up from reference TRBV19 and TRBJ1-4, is DGGITQSPKYLFRKEGQNVTLSCEQNLNHDAMYWYRQDPGQGLRLIYYSQIVNDFQKGDIAEGYSVSREKKESFPLTVTSAQKNPTAFYLCASSAGQGANEKLFFGSGTQLSVL.

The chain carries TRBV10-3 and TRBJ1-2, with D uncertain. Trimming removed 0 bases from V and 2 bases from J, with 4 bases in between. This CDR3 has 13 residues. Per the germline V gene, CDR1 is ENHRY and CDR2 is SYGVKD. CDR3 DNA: TGTGCCATCAGTGAGTCGGCAAACTATGGCTACACCTTC. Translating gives CAISESANYGYTF.